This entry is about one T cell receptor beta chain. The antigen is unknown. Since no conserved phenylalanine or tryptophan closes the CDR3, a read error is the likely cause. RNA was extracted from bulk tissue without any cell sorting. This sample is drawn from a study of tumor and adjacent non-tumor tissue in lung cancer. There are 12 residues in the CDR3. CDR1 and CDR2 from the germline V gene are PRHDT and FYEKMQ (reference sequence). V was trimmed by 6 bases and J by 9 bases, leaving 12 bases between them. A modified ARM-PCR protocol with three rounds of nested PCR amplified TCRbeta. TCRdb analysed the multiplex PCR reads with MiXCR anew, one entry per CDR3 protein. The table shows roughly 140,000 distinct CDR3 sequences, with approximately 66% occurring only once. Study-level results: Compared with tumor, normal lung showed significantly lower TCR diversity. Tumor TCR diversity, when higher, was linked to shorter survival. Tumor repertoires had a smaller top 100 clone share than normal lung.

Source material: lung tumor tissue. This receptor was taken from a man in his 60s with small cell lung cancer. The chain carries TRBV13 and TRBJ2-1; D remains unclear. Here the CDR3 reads CASSSQAGEQFL. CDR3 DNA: TGTGCCAGCAGTTCCCAGGCCGGTGAGCAGTTCCTC.